Shown below are 18 T cell receptor beta chains from a single sample sequenced in a study of shared clonotypes between healthy human individuals. Repertoires were generated with immunoSEQ multiplex PCR, while TCRdb's copy carries only in-frame clones and drops some. The sample records some 690,000 clones, about 90% being singletons. The specimen sequenced was memory CD8+ T cells from PBMCs. Subset indicated: CD45RO+ cells pooled with CCR7-negative TemRA cells. These receptors originate from a man in his late teens or twenties in good health. Some clones in this sample may be carry-over from other donors' samples.

CDR3 in amino acids: CASSGYYGYTF. The CDR3 region has the DNA TGTGCCAGCAGTGGGTACTATGGCTACACCTTC. The genes are TRBV25-1 and TRBJ1-2; D remains ambiguous. Between the trimmed V and J ends, which lost 4 bases and 3 bases, there was a span of 3 bases. This CDR3 contains 11 residues. Germline lookup yields CDR1 MGHDK and CDR2 SYGVNS.

V and J are TRBV10-3 and TRBJ2-7; 8 bases align to TRBD2. The germline gives CDR1 ENHRY, CDR2 SYGVKD. V dropped 0 bases and J dropped 5; count of bases not matched to a gene: 6. This CDR3 is 15 amino acids long. This CDR3 is CAISESVGRVDEQYF. CDR3 DNA sequence: TGTGCCATCAGTGAGTCAGTCGGGAGGGTTGACGAGCAGTACTTC.

The J gene is TRBJ1-1, the V gene TRBV4-2; no reliable D call. Germline CDR1 and CDR2: LGHNA and YNFKEQ. CDR3 length equals 15 residues. Trimming removed 0 bases at V and 5 bases at J, with 13 bases between. The CDR3 bases are TGTGCCAGCAGCCAAGATAACCGACCCGCGACTGAAGCTTTCTTT. Its protein product is CASSQDNRPATEAFF.

The rearrangement uses TRBV7-9 and TRBJ1-2; 7 bases are shared with TRBD1. The germline CDR1 and CDR2 sequences are SEHNR and FQNEAQ (reference sequence). The J segment lost 10 bases and the V segment lost 5 bases, leaving 13 bases of the junction unmatched. CDR3 length: 14 amino acids. DNA for the CDR3: TGTGCCAGCAGCCCAATCGAGGGGGCACAAGACTACACCTTC. Protein product: CASSPIEGAQDYTF.

This chain links TRBV27 with TRBJ2-7, with D perhaps matching TRBD1 or TRBD2 (5 bases each). Deletions cut 0 bases from V and 3 bases from J, with 9 bases between. Per germline, CDR1 MNHEY and CDR2 SMNVEV (reference sequence). The CDR3 covers 14 residues. The CDR3 nucleotides read TGTGCCAGCAGTTTATCCGGGACCCTCTACGAGCAGTACTTC. The encoded protein is CASSLSGTLYEQYF.

The V and J genes are TRBV27 and TRBJ2-3, with D uncertain. Deletions cut 2 bases from V and 4 bases from J, with 16 bases between. CDR3 length: 16 residues. Germline assignment: CDR1 MNHEY and CDR2 SMNVEV (reference sequence). As DNA, the CDR3 is TGTGCCAGCAGTTTAGTCCAGCTCCGTGGTCCAGATACGCAGTATTTT. Its protein product is CASSLVQLRGPDTQYF.

The V and J genes are TRBV5-4 and TRBJ2-1; D call uncertain. The CDR3 has 13 residues. V was shortened by 0 bases and J by 4 bases, with 5 bases between the two germline ends. CDR1 is SGHNT and CDR2 is YYREEE in the germline V gene (reference sequence). The CDR3, as DNA: TGTGCCAGCAGCTTGGGTCTTTACAATGAGCAGTTCTTC. It yields the protein CASSLGLYNEQFF.

This clone was seen once. The CDR3 reads CASSPLGAGGLYETQYF. CDR3 in DNA: TGTGCCAGCAGTCCCCTGGGGGCGGGAGGGTTATACGAGACCCAGTACTTC. The chain combines TRBV27 with TRBJ2-5; 9 bases are shared with TRBD2. The CDR3 length is 17 residues. J gave up 5 bases and V 5 bases, and 15 bases lay outside the gene matches. The germline gives CDR1 MNHEY, CDR2 SMNVEV (reference sequence).

With regard to this clone: Since a far larger clone is one base different, this is likely a read error. The V call is TRBV6-4, the J call TRBJ2-7; 14 nucleotides line up with TRBD2. Germline assignment: CDR1 MRHNA and CDR2 SNTAGT. J gave up 5 bases and V 3 bases, and 3 bases lay outside the gene matches. This CDR3 has 15 amino acids. CDR3 residues: CASSEGTSGSHEQYF. The CDR3, as DNA: TGTGCCAGCAGTGAAGGGACTAGCGGGAGTCACGAGCAGTACTTC.

J is TRBJ2-1 and V is TRBV9; TRBD2 agrees at 9 bases. Germline CDR1 reads SGDLS; CDR2 reads YYNGEE. V lost 3 bases and J lost 3; bases outside the gene matches: 7. This CDR3 is built from 16 residues. CDR3 in amino acids: CASSAIAGVYYNEQFF. CDR3 DNA sequence: TGTGCCAGCAGCGCCATAGCGGGAGTCTACTACAATGAGCAGTTCTTC.

The chain has TRBV6-1 and TRBJ2-7; TRBD2 matches 10 bases. The CDR3 extends over 17 amino acids. CDR1 is MNHNS, CDR2 SASEGT, per germline. J gave up 7 bases and V 2 bases, and 14 bases lay outside the gene matches. This CDR3 is CASSEWASGRASGEQYF. The DNA of the CDR3 is TGTGCCAGCAGTGAATGGGCTAGCGGGAGAGCGTCGGGTGAGCAGTACTTC.

The chain combines TRBV7-9 with TRBJ2-2; D gene unclear. V gave up 1 base and J gave up 4 bases, with 7 bases separating them. The CDR3 length is 14 residues. Germline CDR1 is SEHNR and CDR2 is FQNEAQ (reference sequence). CDR3 sequence: CASSLETTTGELFF. The CDR3 DNA follows: TGTGCCAGCAGCTTAGAGACAACCACCGGGGAGCTGTTTTTT.

This sequence joins TRBV28 and TRBJ2-7; the D gene is possibly TRBD2 (5 bases). Germline V gives CDR1 MDHEN, CDR2 SYDVKM. Trimming removed 3 bases at V and 7 bases at J, with 19 bases between. CDR3 length: 15 amino acids. Here the CDR3 reads CASSFDRSGAVEQYF. CDR3 coding DNA: TGTGCCAGCAGTTTCGACCGCAGCGGCGCGGTAGAGCAGTACTTC.

CDR3 sequence: CASSKWGDREGDTEAFF. CDR3 nucleotides: TGTGCCAGCAGCAAGTGGGGCGACAGGGAGGGGGACACTGAAGCTTTCTTT. The gene calls are TRBV5-4 and TRBJ1-1; 7 nucleotides align to TRBD1. This CDR3 has 17 amino acids. Per the germline V gene, CDR1 is SGHNT and CDR2 is YYREEE (reference sequence). V was clipped by 4 bases and J by 3 bases; unmatched bases: 15. Variable domain in full (rest from reference TRBV5-4 and TRBJ1-1): ETGVTQSPTHLIKTRGQQVTLRCSSQSGHNTVSWYQQALGQGPQFIFQYYREEENGRGNFPPRFSGLQFPNYSSELNVNALELDDSALYLCASSKWGDREGDTEAFFGQGTRLTVV.

The chain uses TRBV7-9 and TRBJ1-1, with 12 bases matching TRBD1. The CDR3 loop spans 14 amino acids. Trimming at V came to 6 bases and at J to 5 bases, leaving 4 bases not matched to a gene. Germline loops: CDR1 SEHNR, CDR2 FQNEAQ (reference sequence). CDR3 in DNA: TGTGCCAGCAGATCGGGACAGGGGGCAACTGAAGCTTTCTTT. Translation gives CASRSGQGATEAFF.

This clone appeared once. The J gene is TRBJ2-7, the V gene TRBV28, with 10 bases fitting TRBD2. V was clipped by 7 bases and J by 3 bases; unmatched bases: 12. Germline V gene data show CDR1 as MDHEN and CDR2 as SYDVKM. The CDR3 extends over 16 amino acids. The CDR3 bases are TGTGCCAGCAAATCGCAGCGGGAGGGCTCCTTCTACGAGCAGTACTTC. It codes for CASKSQREGSFYEQYF. The full variable domain, with the rest looked up from reference TRBV28 and TRBJ2-7, is DVKVTQSSRYLVKRTGEKVFLECVQDMDHENMFWYRQDPGLGLRLIYFSYDVKMKEKGDIPEGYSVSREKKERFSLILESASTNQTSMYLCASKSQREGSFYEQYFGPGTRLTVT.

This rearrangement joins TRBV4-1 to TRBJ2-7; 10 bases align to TRBD1. The CDR3 covers 17 residues. V lost 2 bases and J lost 3; bases outside the gene matches: 10. CDR1 and CDR2 from the germline V gene are MGHRA and YSYEKL. CDR3: CASSQRQGARGSYEQYF. CDR3 coding DNA: TGCGCCAGCAGCCAACGACAGGGGGCTCGGGGAAGCTACGAGCAGTACTTC.

The chain has TRBV7-2 and TRBJ2-1; perhaps TRBD2 as D (5 bases). There are 14 residues in the CDR3. Trimming removed 4 bases at V and 9 bases at J, with 16 bases between. Germline lookup yields CDR1 SGHTA and CDR2 FQGNSA. The CDR3 loop reads CASSSVWREGEQFF. The CDR3, as DNA: TGTGCCAGCAGCTCTGTCTGGCGAGAGGGTGAGCAGTTCTTC.